These 4 T cell receptor beta chains were sequenced from one sample in a study of blood T cells in healthy people across ages (dated by TCRdb to the mid-2010s). The library was made by 5' RACE. The run used an Illumina HiSeq 2500. The second PCR ran for roughly 7 to 12 cycles and used a J-beta primer mix along with a sample-barcoded 5' primer. TCRdb applied fastp at Q25 and MiXCR to the public reads, then kept only in-frame beta chains. Under each unique CDR3 protein, matching rows form one entry showing the most common genes and DNA. The sample includes some 760,000 distinct CDR3 sequences, with approximately 25% observed a single time. Under 4.5% of the sample is in the top ten clones. This sample was also put to use in a study of T cells of mothers and their children.

Specimen: blood. The receptors were gathered from a boy aged 5-17 years in good health.

The chain's CDR3 is CASSFPMGGTNEKLFF. CDR3 DNA sequence: TGTGCCAGCAGCTTCCCCATGGGGGGGACTAATGAAAAACTGTTTTTT. This chain connects TRBV7-2 to TRBJ1-4, with D possibly matching TRBD1 (5 bases). V dropped 3 bases and J dropped 2 bases, with 13 bases sitting between them. Germline V lookup: CDR1 SGHTA, CDR2 FQGNSA. The CDR3 consists of 16 residues. The full variable domain, in which reference TRBV7-2 and TRBJ1-4 provide the parts outside the CDR3, is GAGVSQSPSNKVTEKGKDVELRCDPISGHTALYWYRQSLGQGLEFLIYFQGNSAPDKSGLPSDRFSAERTGGSVSTLTIQRTQQEDSAVYLCASSFPMGGTNEKLFFGSGTQLSVL.

The chain joins TRBV9 to TRBJ1-5; weak D call: TRBD1 (5 bases). The CDR3 is made up of 15 amino acids. V gave up 2 bases and J gave up 3 bases, with 12 bases separating them. Per germline, CDR1 SGDLS and CDR2 YYNGEE. The CDR3 is CASSVAGQFNQPQHF. CDR3 DNA sequence: TGTGCCAGCAGCGTGGCAGGACAATTCAATCAGCCCCAGCATTTT.

The chain's CDR3 is CASRDSSEGTDTQYF. CDR3 DNA sequence: TGTGCCAGCAGGGACTCTAGCGAGGGCACAGATACGCAGTATTTT. V is TRBV7-8 and J is TRBJ2-3, with D perhaps TRBD2 (6 bases). V was clipped by 6 bases and J by 1 base, with 14 bases between them. The CDR3 is 15 amino acids. Looked up from germline, CDR1 is SGHVS and CDR2 is FQNEAQ.

The J gene is TRBJ2-3, the V gene TRBV20-1; D not certain. This CDR3 has 15 residues. Germline V gene lookup returns CDR1 DFQATT and CDR2 SNEGSKA (reference sequence). CDR3 nucleotides: TGCTCACCTGCCCCTGGGTGGTCCAGCACAGATACGCAGTATTTT. Its protein product is CSPAPGWSSTDTQYF.